This T cell receptor beta chain derives from a study of control samples from healthy donors and cancer patients. TCRdb's table, derived via immunoSEQ multiplex PCR, lists solely in-frame clones and lacks some. Here the sample spans about 150,000 clones, about 90% being singletons. The CDR3 totals 12 residues. CDR1 is SGHDT, CDR2 YYEEEE, per germline. Trimming left V 4 bases short and J 4 bases short, with 8 bases between. V is TRBV5-6 and J is TRBJ1-2; D call uncertain. The clonotype was recovered from a man aged 25 to 45 in good health. The material sequenced was blood. The CDR3 DNA is TGTGCCAGCAGCGTCCACAGCTATGGCTACACCTTC. Translation gives CASSVHSYGYTF.